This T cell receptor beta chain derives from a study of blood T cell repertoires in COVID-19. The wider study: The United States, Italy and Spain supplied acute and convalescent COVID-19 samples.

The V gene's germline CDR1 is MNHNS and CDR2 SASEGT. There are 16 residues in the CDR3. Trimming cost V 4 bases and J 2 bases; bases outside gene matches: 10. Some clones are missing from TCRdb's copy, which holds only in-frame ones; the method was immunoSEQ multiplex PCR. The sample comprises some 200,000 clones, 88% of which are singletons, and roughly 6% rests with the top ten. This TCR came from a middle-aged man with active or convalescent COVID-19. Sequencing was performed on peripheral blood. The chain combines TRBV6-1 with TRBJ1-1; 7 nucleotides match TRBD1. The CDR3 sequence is CASSAIPGTANTEAFF. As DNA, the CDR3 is TGTGCCAGCAGTGCTATACCCGGGACAGCAAACACTGAAGCTTTCTTT.